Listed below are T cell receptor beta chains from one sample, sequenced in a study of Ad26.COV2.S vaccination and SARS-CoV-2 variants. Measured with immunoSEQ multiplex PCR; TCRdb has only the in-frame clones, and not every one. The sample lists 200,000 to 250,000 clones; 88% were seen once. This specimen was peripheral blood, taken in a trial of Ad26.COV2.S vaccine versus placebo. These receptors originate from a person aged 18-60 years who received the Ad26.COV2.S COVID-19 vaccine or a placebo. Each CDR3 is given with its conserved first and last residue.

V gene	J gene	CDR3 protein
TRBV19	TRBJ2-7	CASTGRQGSYEQYF
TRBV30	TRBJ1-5	CAWSVRGQGNQPQHF
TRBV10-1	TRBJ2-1	CASSDGLGSYNEQFF
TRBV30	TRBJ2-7	CAWSVRVYEQYF
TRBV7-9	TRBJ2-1	CASSFLRGPSNEQFF
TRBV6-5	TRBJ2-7	CASSYSKGNRVEQYF
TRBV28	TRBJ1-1	CASSPGHLNTEAFF
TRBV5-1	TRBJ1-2	CASSLDTSNGYTF
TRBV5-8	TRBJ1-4	CASRQTGTGAEKLFF
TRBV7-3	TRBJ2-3	CASSLRGQGSSDTQYF
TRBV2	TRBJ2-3	CASSEGTSVSDTQYF
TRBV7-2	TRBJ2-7	CASSLVAGQGSSSYEQYF
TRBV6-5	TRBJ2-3	CATMDQGLSDTQYF
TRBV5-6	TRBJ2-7	CASSLARGYVEQYF
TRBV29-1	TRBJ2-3	CSQWTGGTDTQYF
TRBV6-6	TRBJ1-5	CASTQPAQGNQPQHF
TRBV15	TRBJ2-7	CATRGWGSYEQYF
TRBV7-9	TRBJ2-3	CASSLGGGAWGSQYF
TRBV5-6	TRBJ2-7	CASSDSGYEQYF
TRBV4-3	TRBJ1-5	CASSQDMGGDQPQHF
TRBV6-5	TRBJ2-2	CASSYATNTGELFF
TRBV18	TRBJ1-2	CASSTGATGYGYTF
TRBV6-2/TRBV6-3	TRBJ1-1	CASSYVGATNTEAFF
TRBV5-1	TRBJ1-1	CASSLAAGSNTEAFF
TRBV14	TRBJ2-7	CASSPIDMSEQYF
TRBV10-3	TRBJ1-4	CAIRDRHNEKLFF
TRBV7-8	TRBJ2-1	CASSYSGAQVNEQFF
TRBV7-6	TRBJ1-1	CASSLAENTEAFF
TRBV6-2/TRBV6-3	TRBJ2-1	CASSYGTSRYNEQFF
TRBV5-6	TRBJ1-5	CASSLGGSNQPQHF
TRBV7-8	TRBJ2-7	CASSFLGLDSYEQYF
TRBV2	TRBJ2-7	CASSENGDRAHSYEQYF
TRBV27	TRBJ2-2	CATSLAGGPTGELFF
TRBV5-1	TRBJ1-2	CASSLVQIGTGLRYTF
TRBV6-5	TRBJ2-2	CASSSTGDTGELFF
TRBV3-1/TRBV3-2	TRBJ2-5	CASSQVRVGETQYF
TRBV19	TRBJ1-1	CASSPGTGGVNTEAFF
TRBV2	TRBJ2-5	CASSRTAVETQYF
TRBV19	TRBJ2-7	CASSKQGPSYEQYF
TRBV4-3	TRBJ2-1	CASSQVIAGGPYNEQFF
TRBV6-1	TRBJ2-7	CASSEGQSSYEQYF
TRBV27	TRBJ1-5	CASSLFPPSNQPQHF
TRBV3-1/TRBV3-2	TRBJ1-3	CASSQGEGNTIYF
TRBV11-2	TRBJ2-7	CASRHLRGPNSYEQYF
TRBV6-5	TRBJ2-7	CASWMGGGNEQYF
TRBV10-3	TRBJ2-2	CAISELGGADTGELFF
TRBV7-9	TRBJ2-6	CASSGEKGAPGANVLTF
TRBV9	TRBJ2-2	CASSVSLNTGELFF
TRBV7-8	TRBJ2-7	CASSLGQDLIYEQYF
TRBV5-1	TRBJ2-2	CASSLAGLPGELFF
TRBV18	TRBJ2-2	CASSPRGFANTGELFF
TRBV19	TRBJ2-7	CASSWDSGRPAVF
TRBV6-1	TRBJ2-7	CASSEAMQDQPSYEQYF
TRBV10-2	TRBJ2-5	CASSPGSETQYF
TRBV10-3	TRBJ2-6	CAISESNRAGANVLTF
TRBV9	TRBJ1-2	CASSEAIQGGGYTF
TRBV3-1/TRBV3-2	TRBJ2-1	CASSLRTSGRTYNEQFF
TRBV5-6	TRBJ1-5	CASSLWGQPQHF
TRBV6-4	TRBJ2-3	CASSEGTSTDTQYF